This is a list of T cell receptor beta chains from one sample in a study of blood T cells in healthy people across ages. TCRdb processed the 5' RACE reads anew with MiXCR; each CDR3 protein has one entry. The table includes 500,000 to 550,000 distinct CDR3 sequences, 20% to 30% detected once. These data also featured in a second study, about T cells of mothers and their children.

The specimen sequenced was blood. Receptors originate from a boy between 10 and 17 years old in good health. The CDR3 runs from the conserved cysteine through the conserved F or W. Each record gives: V gene, clone size, J gene, CDR3 protein. Clone size is shown for a subset of rows, as once, few, many or a class of expanded clone.

TRBV5-1	few	TRBJ2-5	CASSGLAGGPKTQYF
TRBV18	many	TRBJ2-5	CASSPKRVAGESSETQYF
TRBV12-3/TRBV12-4	few	TRBJ1-1	CASNRGPNTEAFF
TRBV28	.	TRBJ1-2	CASSVSYGYTF
TRBV6-2/TRBV6-3	many	TRBJ2-7	CASSYDTSYEQYF
TRBV27	.	TRBJ2-7	CASSPITSPIYEQYF
TRBV6-5	.	TRBJ2-5	CASSSLLSGGAREQYF
TRBV16	few	TRBJ2-7	CASSRLGAFGVYF
TRBV10-2	.	TRBJ2-3	CATRLVADTQYF
TRBV3-1	.	.	CASSQDWVTQYF
TRBV29-1	.	.	CSVGQDDEQYF
TRBV27	.	TRBJ1-1	CASSHTGPLNTEAFF
TRBV7-9	.	TRBJ2-6	CASSSTAFSGANDLTF